The 14 T cell receptor beta chains in this list originate from one sample, sequenced in a study of T cells in Graves' hyperthyroidism and ophthalmopathy (dated by TCRdb to about 2019). The library was generated by multiplex PCR. TCRdb names Illumina HiSeq 2000 as the instrument used. The TCR beta CDR3 regions were amplified from the RNA transcripts. The TCR CDR3 was subjected to a first round of RT-PCR using the HTBI primer set and the Qiagen OneStep RT-PCR kit. TCRdb trimmed the raw reads at Q25, called clones with MiXCR and kept productive beta chains. Identical CDR3 proteins give one entry, which carries the most common genes and DNA. The sample profile shows more than 300,000 distinct CDR3 sequences; about a sixth of them were found once. Around a third of the sample lies in the top ten. Material for sequencing was blood. These receptors were taken from a woman younger than 45 with Graves' hyperthyroidism that later progressed to Graves' ophthalmopathy.

In this sample, this clonotype turned up many times. The chain joins TRBV28 to TRBJ2-7; D remains unclear. Germline V gives CDR1 MDHEN, CDR2 SYDVKM. Trimming shortened V by 6 bases and J by 0 bases, and 12 bases separated the two germline ends. CDR3 length: 14 residues. The DNA of the CDR3 is TGTGCCAGCAGCTTGACACCAGGCTCCTACGAGCAGTACTTC. This translates into CASSLTPGSYEQYF. Full variable domain (outside the CDR3, taken from reference TRBV28 and TRBJ2-7): DVKVTQSSRYLVKRTGEKVFLECVQDMDHENMFWYRQDPGLGLRLIYFSYDVKMKEKGDIPEGYSVSREKKERFSLILESASTNQTSMYLCASSLTPGSYEQYFGPGTRLTVT.

The J gene is TRBJ1-2, the V gene TRBV4-2; D is undetermined. The V gene lost 4 bases and the J gene lost 0 bases, with 9 bases spanning the gap. This CDR3 region has 14 residues. Germline V CDR1 and CDR2: LGHNA, YNFKEQ. Written as DNA, the CDR3 is TGTGCCAGCAGCCTCAGGAAGACTAACTATGGCTACACCTTC. The encoded protein is CASSLRKTNYGYTF.

This clonotype appeared many times. The V gene is TRBV19, the J gene TRBJ2-1, with TRBD1 identical over 12 bases. The CDR3 extends over 16 amino acids. V shed 5 bases and J 8 bases; nucleotides not matched to a gene: 10. The V gene's germline CDR1 is LNHDA and CDR2 SQIVND (reference sequence). The CDR3 DNA reads TGTGCCAGTAGTCCAGGGACCGGGACAGGGGGCTATGAGCAGTTCTTC. Amino acids: CASSPGTGTGGYEQFF.

This clonotype was seen more than once but under ten times. The gene calls are TRBV20-1 and TRBJ2-1; 13 bases are a match to TRBD2. V trimming: 2 bases; J trimming: 2 bases; junction bases outside the gene matches: 9. CDR1 is DFQATT, CDR2 SNEGSKA, per germline (reference sequence). The CDR3 runs 18 residues. The CDR3 reads CSARTTTSGGATYNEQFF. CDR3 bases: TGCAGTGCTAGAACGACTACTAGCGGGGGGGCTACCTACAATGAGCAGTTCTTC.

This clonotype appeared many times. This chain joins TRBV7-2 and TRBJ1-2, with D uncertain. The CDR3 is 15 residues long. CDR1 SGHTA and CDR2 FQGNSA come from the germline V gene. V lost 4 bases and J lost 8, with 20 bases in between. The CDR3 reads CASSSGLEGAAGYTF. The CDR3 DNA follows: TGTGCCAGCAGCTCCGGGCTAGAGGGAGCGGCAGGCTACACCTTC.

This clonotype has at least ten counts. The chain combines TRBV4-1 with TRBJ2-5; 13 bases match TRBD2. V shed 4 bases, J shed 5 bases, and the junction held 4 bases outside the gene matches. In germline, CDR1 is MGHRA, CDR2 YSYEKL. The CDR3 is 15 residues long. The CDR3 sequence: CASSPRLAGGETQYF. CDR3 in DNA: TGCGCCAGCAGCCCGCGACTAGCGGGAGGTGAGACCCAGTACTTC.

This clonotype showed up many times. V usage is TRBV28 and J usage is TRBJ1-1; D gene ambiguous. V shed 5 bases and J shed 3 bases, with 10 bases lying between them. Germline loops: CDR1 MDHEN, CDR2 SYDVKM. The CDR3 runs 13 residues. The CDR3 reads CASSGPEDTEAFF. The CDR3 DNA follows: TGTGCCAGCAGTGGACCGGAGGACACTGAAGCTTTCTTT.

This clonotype was seen ten or more times. CDR3 coding DNA: TGCGCCAGCAGCCAAGGGTTGGACAGAAACATGAACACTGAAGCTTTCTTT. Encoded protein: CASSQGLDRNMNTEAFF. J is TRBJ1-1 and V is TRBV4-1; the D gene is possibly TRBD1 (6 bases). Germline V CDR1 and CDR2: MGHRA, YSYEKL. This CDR3 region has 17 residues. Trimming removed 1 base from V and 0 bases from J, with 15 bases in between.

This clonotype occurred many times. The CDR3 spells CASSPLNTEAFF. The DNA of the CDR3 is TGTGCCAGCAGTCCACTGAACACTGAAGCTTTCTTT. The chain carries TRBV12-3 or TRBV12-4 and TRBJ1-1; no clear D. Trimming removed 5 bases from V and 0 bases from J, with 4 bases in between. The CDR3 runs 12 residues.

This clonotype was observed at least ten times. The chain is built from TRBV14 and TRBJ1-2, with 9 bases lining up with TRBD1. This CDR3 comprises 16 residues. Germline trimming cut 4 bases from V and 5 bases from J; bases unmatched to any gene: 11. CDR1 is SGHDN, CDR2 FVKESK, per germline. CDR3 sequence (DNA): TGTGCCAGCAGCCCACGGGACAGGGTACTCTTATATGGCTACACCTTC. Residues: CASSPRDRVLLYGYTF.

V gene TRBV5-1 combines with J gene TRBJ1-2, with 7 bases that match TRBD1. Germline V gene sequence: CDR1 SGHRS, CDR2 YFSETQ. J was trimmed by 2 bases and V by 4 bases; bases with no gene match: 17. The CDR3 runs 18 residues. The CDR3 DNA sequence: TGCGCCAGCAGCGCCGGGGGACAGCTACTGTCTCCCAACTATGGCTACACCTTC. Its translation: CASSAGGQLLSPNYGYTF.

This clonotype has ten or more counts. Here the CDR3 DNA reads TGCAGCGTAGTAACCGGACTAGCGGCCGAGCAGTACTTC. Translating it yields CSVVTGLAAEQYF. The rearrangement uses TRBV29-1 and TRBJ2-7; 10 positions match TRBD2. The J segment lost 6 bases and the V segment lost 6 bases, leaving 8 bases of the junction unmatched. Germline-derived CDR1 and CDR2 are SQVTM and ANQGSEA. There are 13 residues in the CDR3.

This clonotype was observed a few times. This sequence joins TRBV7-2 and TRBJ2-7; 7 bases line up with TRBD1. V shed 5 bases and J 5 bases; nucleotides not matched to a gene: 12. Germline CDR1 and CDR2: SGHTA and FQGNSA. The CDR3 consists of 15 residues. The DNA for the CDR3 is TGTGCCAGCAGCCTAAGGCTACAGGGGCCCCACGAGCAGTACTTC. It codes for CASSLRLQGPHEQYF.

This sequence joins TRBV19 and TRBJ2-3, with 8 bases aligning to TRBD1. V dropped 6 bases and J dropped 8; count of bases not matched to a gene: 10. The CDR3 runs to 14 residues. CDR1 and CDR2 (germline): LNHDA, SQIVND (reference sequence). CDR3 region: CASRPAGGPLTQYF. The DNA for the CDR3 is TGTGCCAGTAGGCCCGCAGGGGGCCCACTTACGCAGTATTTT.